This T cell receptor beta chain was profiled in a study of control samples from healthy donors and cancer patients. Assay used: immunoSEQ multiplex PCR; TCRdb lists only in-frame clones, some missing. Of approximately 37,000 clones listed, about 93% are singletons. The CDR3 consists of 15 residues. CDR1 is SGHTA, CDR2 FQGTGA, per germline. The J segment lost 6 bases and the V segment lost 6 bases, leaving 13 bases of the junction unmatched. Material: blood. This TCR was sampled from a woman between 50 and 59 years old in good health. This rearrangement joins TRBV7-3 to TRBJ1-2; 7 positions agree with TRBD1. Written as DNA, the CDR3 is TGTGCCAGCAGTTTACAGGGGAGGGATAAGAATGGCTACACCTTC. Its translation: CASSLQGRDKNGYTF. The whole variable domain, filled in from reference TRBV7-3 and TRBJ1-2, reads GAGVSQTPSNKVTEKGKYVELRCDPISGHTALYWYRQSLGQGPEFLIYFQGTGAADDSGLPNDRFFAVRPEGSVSTLKIQRTERGDSAVYLCASSLQGRDKNGYTFGSGTRLTVV.